One sample yielded the 14 T cell receptor beta chains listed below, sequenced in a study of T cell changes during pregnancy in multiple sclerosis. Sequenced by immunoSEQ multiplex PCR; TCRdb stores in-frame clones only, minus some. The sample records 100,000 to 150,000 clones, around 93% being singletons. This specimen was peripheral blood, taken before pregnancy. These receptors were taken from a female donor with multiple sclerosis, enrolled in a pregnancy study.

V usage is TRBV5-4 and J usage is TRBJ2-1; 10 bases map to TRBD2. The length of the CDR3 is 15 residues. Germline CDR1 is SGHNT and CDR2 is YYREEE (reference sequence). Trimming took 1 base from V and 7 from J; bases not matched to a gene: 5. CDR3 region: CASSLKLAGANEQFF. CDR3 DNA sequence: TGTGCCAGCAGCTTGAAGCTAGCGGGGGCTAATGAGCAGTTCTTC.

This clone occurred a few times. The V call is TRBV7-6, the J call TRBJ1-6, with D perhaps TRBD1 (5 bases). CDR1 SGHVS and CDR2 FNYEAQ come from the germline V gene. V lost 2 bases and J 7 bases, leaving 12 bases between the germline ends. CDR3 size: 15 residues. The CDR3 here is CASSLRQGNNSPLHF. CDR3 DNA: TGTGCCAGCAGCTTACGGCAGGGCAACAATTCACCCCTCCACTTT. The full variable domain, in which reference TRBV7-6 and TRBJ1-6 provide the parts outside the CDR3, is GAGVSQSPRYKVTKRGQDVALRCDPISGHVSLYWYRQALGQGPEFLTYFNYEAQQDKSGLPNDRFSAERPEGSISTLTIQRTEQRDSAMYRCASSLRQGNNSPLHFGNGTRLTVT.

The chain has TRBV6-5 and TRBJ1-2; D is undetermined. V lost 10 bases and J lost 4, with 10 bases in between. The CDR3 extends over 11 amino acids. CDR1 and CDR2 from the germline V gene are MNHEY and SVGAGI. The CDR3 spells CATVGVYGYTF. As DNA, the CDR3 is TGTGCCACGGTCGGTGTCTATGGCTACACCTTC.

The chain recombines TRBV19 with TRBJ1-5; 7 positions agree with TRBD1. Germline V lookup: CDR1 LNHDA, CDR2 SQIVND (reference sequence). V was clipped by 5 bases and J by 2 bases; unmatched bases: 6. This CDR3 has 15 residues. The CDR3 protein is CASSRQGLRNQPQHF. The DNA of the CDR3 is TGTGCCAGTAGTCGACAGGGTCTGCGCAATCAGCCCCAGCATTTT.

This chain joins TRBV6-6 and TRBJ2-7, with 8 bases fitting TRBD2. Germline CDR1 MNHNY, CDR2 SVGAGI (reference sequence). The CDR3 contains 15 residues. V lost 4 bases, J lost 3 bases, and 8 bases stayed unmatched. CDR3 protein: CASSSAGLDGYEQYF. The CDR3 DNA sequence: TGTGCCAGCAGTTCAGCGGGACTAGATGGCTACGAGCAGTACTTC.

The J gene is TRBJ2-3, the V gene TRBV19, with 8 bases aligning to TRBD2. The germline V gene has CDR1 LNHDA and CDR2 SQIVND (reference sequence). V shed 1 base, J shed 2 bases, and the junction held 11 bases outside the gene matches. This CDR3 region has 18 residues. The CDR3 here is CASSIGPFRGGNTDTQYF. The CDR3 DNA sequence: TGTGCCAGTAGTATAGGCCCTTTCCGGGGGGGTAACACAGATACGCAGTATTTT.

The V gene is TRBV11-3, the J gene TRBJ2-1; perhaps TRBD2 as D (6 bases). Trimming took off 5 bases at V and 3 bases at J, with 14 bases between the two ends. The CDR3 spans 15 residues. Germline CDR1 reads SGHNT; CDR2 reads YENEEA. CDR3 bases: TGTGCCAGCAGCCCTAGTCGCGGGAACTACAATGAGCAGTTCTTC. Translated: CASSPSRGNYNEQFF.

The chain couples TRBV29-1 to TRBJ1-3, with 7 bases aligning to TRBD1. Per the germline V gene, CDR1 is SQVTM and CDR2 is ANQGSEA. J was trimmed by 4 bases and V by 7 bases; bases with no gene match: 1. The CDR3 sequence is 11 residues long. In DNA form, the CDR3 reads TGCAGCGCGACAGGGGGAAACACCATATATTTT. Amino acid sequence: CSATGGNTIYF. Full variable domain (outside the CDR3, taken from reference TRBV29-1 and TRBJ1-3): SAVISQKPSRDICQRGTSLTIQCQVDSQVTMMFWYRQQPGQSLTLIATANQGSEATYESGFVIDKFPISRPNLTFSTLTVSNMSPEDSSIYLCSATGGNTIYFGEGSWLTVV.

The chain combines TRBV4-2 with TRBJ2-2; 9 bases agree with TRBD2. V lost 4 bases and J lost 3; bases outside the gene matches: 24. CDR3 length equals 22 residues. Germline CDR1 LGHNA, CDR2 YNFKEQ. CDR3 sequence (DNA): TGTGCCAGCAGCCCACGGAGAGGGGTGGAGCGGGAGGTCGCTCGGGACACCGGGGAGCTGTTTTTT. Amino acid sequence: CASSPRRGVEREVARDTGELFF.

The CDR3 loop reads CASRTGTTNEKLFF. The CDR3 bases are TGTGCCAGTAGGACAGGGACAACTAATGAAAAACTGTTTTTT. The chain employs TRBV19 and TRBJ1-4, with TRBD1 matching 7 bases. The germline V gene encodes CDR1 LNHDA and CDR2 SQIVND (reference sequence). CDR3 length equals 14 residues. After removal of 6 bases from V and 0 bases from J, the junction contained 1 base not matched to a gene.

V usage is TRBV7-8 and J usage is TRBJ2-1, with 11 bases matching TRBD2. CDR3 length: 19 amino acids. Germline V gives CDR1 SGHVS, CDR2 FQNEAQ. The junction had 9 bases not matched to a gene; V was cut back by 2 bases and J by 0 bases. DNA for the CDR3: TGTGCCAGCAGCTTAACGGCTAGCGGGGGGTTCGGCTCCTACAATGAGCAGTTCTTC. Encoded protein: CASSLTASGGFGSYNEQFF. Variable domain in full (rest from reference TRBV7-8 and TRBJ2-1): GAGVSQSPRYKVAKRGQDVALRCDPISGHVSLFWYQQALGQGPEFLTYFQNEAQLDKSGLPSDRFFAERPEGSVSTLKIQRTQQEDSAVYLCASSLTASGGFGSYNEQFFGPGTRLTVL.

V and J are TRBV29-1 and TRBJ2-1, with 7 bases aligning to TRBD2. Losses at the gene ends were 7 bases for V and 9 bases for J; bases not matched to a gene: 12. The CDR3 spans 13 residues. CDR1 and CDR2 from the germline V gene are SQVTM and ANQGSEA. CDR3 in DNA: TGCAGCGGGAAGAGGGCGGGAGCGGTTGAGCAGTTCTTC. Residues: CSGKRAGAVEQFF.

The genes are TRBV18 and TRBJ2-5, with no clear D. CDR3 size: 13 residues. The germline gives CDR1 KGHSH, CDR2 LQKENI. V shed 2 bases and J shed 2 bases, with 6 bases lying between them. CDR3 DNA sequence: TGTGCCAGCTCACCAAGCTCACAAGAGACCCAGTACTTC. Amino acids: CASSPSSQETQYF.

V is TRBV18 and J is TRBJ2-6; TRBD1 agrees at 7 bases. The CDR3 length is 19 residues. CDR1 is KGHSH, CDR2 LQKENI, per germline. Germline trimming cut 1 base from V and 0 bases from J; bases unmatched to any gene: 9. In nucleotides, the CDR3 is TGTGCCAGCTCACCACTCCCCGGGACAGATTACTCTGGGGCCAACGTCCTGACTTTC. It encodes CASSPLPGTDYSGANVLTF.